These 7 T cell receptor beta chains were sequenced from one sample in a study of cytomegalovirus exposure and HLA in healthy donors. Researchers ran the PCR with 60 Vbeta and 13 Jbeta primers. Generated by immunoSEQ multiplex PCR, the TCRdb table keeps only in-frame clones and is missing some. This table holds around 53,000 clones, about 82% found once. The sequenced material came from PBMCs. The receptors were gathered from a man aged 25 to 40 in good health and CMV-seronegative.

The gene calls are TRBV18 and TRBJ1-3; the D gene is possibly TRBD1 (6 bases). The V and J ends lost 3 bases and 0 bases respectively, with 12 bases between them. In germline, CDR1 is KGHSH, CDR2 LQKENI. The CDR3 runs to 16 residues. CDR3 DNA sequence: TGTGCCAGCTCACCGAGGACAGTAGACTCTGGAAACACCATATATTTT. Translation gives CASSPRTVDSGNTIYF. The complete variable domain, with remaining parts taken from reference TRBV18 and TRBJ1-3, reads NAGVMQNPRHLVRRRGQEARLRCSPMKGHSHVYWYRQLPEEGLKFMVYLQKENIIDESGMPKERFSAEFPKEGPSILRIQQVVRGDSAAYFCASSPRTVDSGNTIYFGEGSWLTVV.

The V and J genes are TRBV18 and TRBJ1-2; 9 bases are a match to TRBD1. CDR3 length: 16 residues. The junction had 8 bases not matched to a gene; V was cut back by 3 bases and J by 3 bases. The germline gives CDR1 KGHSH, CDR2 LQKENI. CDR3 protein: CASSPSGQGPYYGYTF. Written as DNA, the CDR3 is TGTGCCAGCTCACCCTCAGGACAGGGGCCCTACTATGGCTACACCTTC.

The genes are TRBV29-1 and TRBJ1-2; 8 nucleotides line up with TRBD1. CDR3 size: 14 residues. The germline gives CDR1 SQVTM, CDR2 ANQGSEA. Trimming removed 7 bases from V and 4 bases from J; junction bases left unmatched: 11. In DNA form, the CDR3 reads TGCAGCGGGGCGCGGACAGGGAGCCCCTATGGCTACACCTTC. Its protein product is CSGARTGSPYGYTF.

The chain links TRBV7-2 to TRBJ1-1; no firm D call. V lost 4 bases and J 1 base, leaving 7 bases between the germline ends. CDR1 and CDR2 from the germline V gene are SGHTA and FQGNSA. The CDR3 is 13 amino acids. CDR3 sequence: CASSSRQNTEAFF. The CDR3 region has the DNA TGTGCCAGCAGCTCACGACAGAACACTGAAGCTTTCTTT.

The J gene is TRBJ2-7, the V gene TRBV6-5; 9 nucleotides align to TRBD2. There are 15 residues in the CDR3. Germline values: CDR1 MNHEY, CDR2 SVGAGI. V shed 6 bases and J 5 bases; nucleotides not matched to a gene: 11. The CDR3 DNA is TGTGCCAGCAGCCCCCTGATAGGACTAGCGAACGAGCAGTACTTC. Amino acid sequence: CASSPLIGLANEQYF.

The chain employs TRBV29-1 and TRBJ1-2; D remains unclear. This CDR3 has 12 residues. Trimming removed 5 bases from V and 2 bases from J, with 9 bases in between. Germline CDR1 is SQVTM and CDR2 is ANQGSEA. CDR3 bases: TGCAGCGTTCCCCGACAAAACTATGGCTACACCTTC. Its protein product is CSVPRQNYGYTF.

V and J are TRBV7-4 and TRBJ1-5, with 7 bases that match TRBD1. Germline CDR1 is SGHVT and CDR2 is SQSDAQ. V dropped 2 bases and J dropped 3; count of bases not matched to a gene: 10. The CDR3 length is 17 residues. CDR3 nucleotides: TGTGCCAGCAGCTTATCGGGACAGTCCTCTTTCAATCAGCCCCAGCATTTT. Translated, it gives CASSLSGQSSFNQPQHF.